Below, one T cell receptor (beta chain) is given with its context. The CDR3 has 15 amino acids. Unmatched junction bases numbered 10, after V lost 8 bases and J lost 4 bases. CDR1 and CDR2 from the germline V gene are ENHRY and SYGVKD. The source of the sample is a study of identifying expanded T cells in peripheral blood. TCRdb keeps only in-frame clones here, not all; method: immunoSEQ multiplex PCR. The sample gives under 95,000 clones, approximately 90% of which show up once; roughly 2.8% is in the top ten. Material for sequencing was blood. V and J are TRBV10-3 and TRBJ2-2; 7 positions match TRBD2. The clonotype originates from a person aged 18-69 years in good health. The CDR3 sequence is CAIHPGGGATGELFF. The DNA for the CDR3 is TGTGCCATCCACCCGGGAGGCGGGGCCACCGGGGAGCTGTTTTTT.